This entry lists 7 T cell receptor beta chains sequenced from one sample in a study of type 1 and type 2 diabetes patients. Amplification started from genomic DNA. Multiplex PCR with 30 forward and 13 reverse primers amplified the TCR beta CDR3. TCRdb re-analysed the multiplex PCR reads in MiXCR, keeping a single row per CDR3 protein. The sample contains a few hundred thousand distinct CDR3 sequences, more than 45% of which appear only once. Sequenced material: peripheral blood mononuclear cells (PBMCs). The origin of the receptors is a man in his late teens or twenties with type 2 diabetes.

CDR3 in DNA: TGTGCCAGTACCCTCGGGGGCAGTGAAGCTTTCTTT. Its translation: CASTLGGSEAFF. This chain joins TRBV19 and TRBJ1-1, with D maybe TRBD1 (6 bases). The CDR3 has 12 amino acids. Germline V gene lookup returns CDR1 LNHDA and CDR2 SQIVND (reference sequence). V lost 7 bases to trimming and J lost 7 bases, with 13 bases between them.

This clonotype was counted only a few times. This sequence joins TRBV10-2 and TRBJ2-2; D unclear. This CDR3 is built from 12 residues. The V gene lost 3 bases and the J gene lost 6 bases, with 5 bases spanning the gap. Germline CDR1 WSHSY, CDR2 SAAADI. The CDR3 loop reads CASSDSSGELFF. The CDR3, as DNA: TGCGCCAGCAGTGATAGTTCCGGGGAGCTGTTTTTT.

This clonotype came up a few times. The chain carries TRBV29-1 and TRBJ2-5; D not resolved. Trimming took 8 bases from V and 4 from J, leaving 17 bases between them. CDR3 length: 13 amino acids. Per the germline V gene, CDR1 is SQVTM and CDR2 is ANQGSEA. In DNA, the CDR3 is TGCAGCACCCTCCAAGGCGGAGCAGAGACCCAGTACTTC. This translates into CSTLQGGAETQYF.

The rearrangement joins TRBV28 to TRBJ2-1; TRBD2 aligns across 9 bases. The CDR3 covers 16 residues. Germline-derived CDR1 and CDR2 are MDHEN and SYDVKM. Unmatched junction bases numbered 7, after V lost 3 bases and J lost 4 bases. CDR3 protein: CASSFPTSGPYNEQFF. CDR3 coding DNA: TGTGCCAGCAGTTTTCCGACTAGCGGACCGTACAATGAGCAGTTCTTC.

The V call is TRBV30, the J call TRBJ2-7; D is perhaps TRBD2 (5 bases). The CDR3 is 11 residues long. CDR1 GTSNPN and CDR2 SVGIG come from the germline V gene (reference sequence). The V gene lost 2 bases and the J gene lost 6 bases, with 8 bases spanning the gap. This chain's CDR3 is CAWSTGSEQYF. The CDR3 nucleotides are TGTGCCTGGAGTACGGGAAGCGAGCAGTACTTC.

A note on this clonotype: One junction end does not reproduce the germline sequence, and a read error may be involved. The rearrangement links TRBV12-3 or TRBV12-4 to TRBJ2-2; perhaps TRBD2 as D (6 bases). The CDR3 sequence is 15 residues long. Here the CDR3 DNA reads TGTGCCAGCAGTTTAATATCACCGAACACCGGGGGGCTGTTTTTT. As protein: CASSLISPNTGGLFF.

The chain has TRBV20-1 and TRBJ2-3, with TRBD1 matching 9 bases. Germline V gene lookup returns CDR1 DFQATT and CDR2 SNEGSKA (reference sequence). V lost 5 bases to trimming and J lost 1 base; unmatched junction nucleotides: 7. The CDR3 length is 15 residues. The CDR3 sequence is CSAHPRDRGTDTQYF. CDR3 nucleotides: TGCAGTGCTCATCCCCGGGACAGGGGCACAGATACGCAGTATTTT.